The source of this T cell receptor beta chain is a study of cytomegalovirus exposure and HLA in healthy donors. Overall study results and limits: The tendency of first-cohort TCR clusters to co-occur in the 110 or so validation repertoires emerged from a later analysis. Usually a TCR sequence was rare, but some public TCRs were found in many donors.

TCRdb's table, derived via immunoSEQ multiplex PCR, lists solely in-frame clones and lacks some. This sample yields around 260,000 clones, of which 90% are seen a single time; under 4% belongs to the top ten. Germline CDR1 MNHEY, CDR2 SMNVEV (reference sequence). The CDR3 contains 16 residues. V lost 6 bases and J lost 3, with 17 bases in between. The donors were members of the approximately 110-subject validation cohort (separate from the approximately 670-subject first cohort). The count of this clone is one. Its target is unknown. The sequence was obtained from a woman aged 30 to 39 in good health and CMV-seronegative. This chain links TRBV27 with TRBJ2-2; either TRBD1 or TRBD2 may fit D (6 bases each). The sample comprised PBMCs. In nucleotides, the CDR3 is TGTGCCAGCAGCTGGGGGGCAGGGCGTGACACCGGGGAGCTGTTTTTT. Translating gives CASSWGAGRDTGELFF.